This entry lists 32 T cell receptor beta chains sequenced from one sample in a study. Tregs were sorted as CD4+CD25+CD127-/low cells. TRBV12-4/TRBJ1-2 clonotypes were amplified with adaptor-ligated barcode primers. TCRdb passed the multiplex PCR reads through MiXCR, listing each CDR3 protein once. The table records under 550 distinct CDR3 sequences, approximately 28% of them present only once. The sequencing sample was made of tumor-infiltrating Tregs sorted from the breast tumor. The receptors come from a female donor with breast cancer.

A single count supports this clonotype. A junction end diverges from the germline sequence, so it may reflect a read error. The CDR3 protein is CASSAGLHGHTF. Written as DNA, the CDR3 is TGTGCCAGCAGTGCAGGGTTGCATGGCCACACCTTC. V and J are TRBV12-3 or TRBV12-4 and TRBJ1-2; D may be TRBD1 (5 bases). CDR3 length: 12 residues.

This clonotype is medium-sized (0.01 to 0.1%) by share. This rearrangement joins TRBV12-3 or TRBV12-4 to TRBJ1-2, with no clear D. V was trimmed by 8 bases and J by 5 bases, leaving 9 bases between them. The CDR3 is made up of 11 amino acids. In DNA form, the CDR3 reads TGTGCCAGCGGGCGTTGGTATGGCTACACCTTC. It is translated as CASGRWYGYTF.

Points on this clonotype: One end of the junction does not line up with germline, which may come from a read error. The genes are TRBV12-3 or TRBV12-4 and TRBJ1-2; D unresolved. CDR3 size: 12 residues. CDR3 sequence: CASSAVIYSYTF. The CDR3 bases are TGTGCCAGTAGTGCGGTGATCTATAGCTACACCTTC.

This clonotype was seen only once. The junction departs from the called germline gene at one end, perhaps through a read error. V gene TRBV12-3 or TRBV12-4 combines with J gene TRBJ1-2, with D unclear. The CDR3 runs 13 residues. The CDR3 loop is CASSSGGNYSYTF. DNA of the CDR3: TGTGCCAGCAGTTCTGGTGGGAACTATAGCTACACCTTC.

This clonotype was observed a handful of times. One end of the junction does not line up with germline, which may come from a read error. CDR3 nucleotide sequence: TGTGCCAGCAATTTAGCCAGGATGGATGGCCACACCTTC. Protein sequence: CASNLARMDGHTF. The V gene is TRBV12-3 or TRBV12-4, the J gene TRBJ1-2, with D unclear. The CDR3 has 13 residues.

By share, this clonotype ranks as large. This chain joins TRBV12-3 or TRBV12-4 and TRBJ1-2, with TRBD1 as a possible D gene (6 bases). CDR3 length: 13 residues. Trimming took 1 base from V and 8 from J, leaving 11 bases between them. The CDR3 reads CASSLVRGGGYTF. CDR3 nucleotides: TGTGCCAGCAGTTTAGTCAGGGGCGGCGGCTACACCTTC.

This clonotype is medium-sized in the sample. The chain joins TRBV12-3 or TRBV12-4 to TRBJ1-2; D may be TRBD1 (6 bases). The V and J ends lost 5 bases and 3 bases respectively, with 22 bases between them. The CDR3 sequence is 17 residues long. Here the CDR3 DNA reads TGTGCCAGCAGTCGAACGATTACAGGGAAAACGTACTATGGCTACACCTTC. It translates to CASSRTITGKTYYGYTF.

By share, this clonotype ranks as hyperexpanded (1% or more). The chain joins TRBV12-3 or TRBV12-4 to TRBJ1-2, with 7 bases matching TRBD1. V lost 5 bases to trimming and J lost 8 bases; unmatched junction nucleotides: 8. CDR3 length: 13 residues. DNA for the CDR3: TGTGCCAGCAGTCCCGGGACAGTGCAGGGCTACACCTTC. Its translation: CASSPGTVQGYTF.

Regarding this clonotype: Germline and junction disagree at one end, which may indicate a read error. The chain joins TRBV12-3 or TRBV12-4 to TRBJ1-2; no reliable D call. The CDR3 runs 12 residues. The CDR3 DNA reads as TGTGCCAGCAGTTCCGTCAACCATGGCCACACCTTC. It translates to CASSSVNHGHTF.

By its share, this clonotype is medium-sized. The rearrangement links TRBV12-3 or TRBV12-4 to TRBJ1-2; D ambiguous. V was shortened by 4 bases and J by 0 bases, with 12 bases between the two germline ends. The CDR3 is made up of 15 amino acids. This chain's CDR3 is CASSSSRAANYGYTF. The DNA for the CDR3 is TGTGCCAGCAGTTCTTCCCGGGCGGCTAACTATGGCTACACCTTC.

The chain combines TRBV12-3 or TRBV12-4 with TRBJ1-2; possible D gene TRBD1, 6 bases. The CDR3 contains 11 residues. Trimming pared 11 bases from V and 5 bases from J, leaving 12 bases between. CDR3 loop: CACTQGYGYTF. The CDR3 bases are TGTGCCTGCACGCAGGGGTATGGCTACACCTTC.

The chain carries TRBV12-3 or TRBV12-4 and TRBJ1-2, with D uncertain. CDR3 length: 15 amino acids. V was clipped by 6 bases and J by 0 bases, with 14 bases between them. The CDR3 sequence: CASRFSRAANYGYTF. CDR3 coding DNA: TGTGCCAGCAGGTTTTCCCGGGCGGCTAACTATGGCTACACCTTC.

This clonotype came up a few times. J is TRBJ1-2 and V is TRBV12-3 or TRBV12-4; D is unclear. V lost 4 bases, J lost 8 bases, and 11 bases lay in between. The CDR3 is 12 amino acids. This CDR3 is CASSSAVRGYTF. CDR3 sequence (DNA): TGTGCCAGCAGTTCAGCAGTGAGGGGCTACACCTTC.

This clonotype rates as medium-sized. The rearrangement joins TRBV12-3 or TRBV12-4 to TRBJ1-2; D is uncertain. This CDR3 comprises 14 residues. Trimming took 6 bases from V and 4 from J, leaving 15 bases between them. CDR3 sequence (DNA): TGTGCCAGCAGACCCGGGGAGGGCTCCTATGGCTACACCTTC. It yields the protein CASRPGEGSYGYTF.

The chain has TRBV12-3 or TRBV12-4 and TRBJ1-2; unclear D gene. The CDR3 has 14 residues. Trimming took 0 bases from V and 7 from J, leaving 12 bases between them. This CDR3 reads CASSLASRAFGYTF. In DNA form, the CDR3 reads TGTGCCAGCAGTTTAGCCTCGAGGGCGTTTGGCTACACCTTC.

V usage is TRBV12-3 or TRBV12-4 and J usage is TRBJ1-2; D is uncertain. The length of the CDR3 is 12 residues. V was cut by 1 base and J by 8 bases, with 8 bases left in between. For the CDR3, the DNA is TGTGCCAGCAGTTTAGTTCGGTACGGCTACACCTTC. Its translation is CASSLVRYGYTF.

A note on this clonotype: One end of the junction fails to match germline, which may point to a read error. The V call is TRBV12-3 or TRBV12-4, the J call TRBJ1-2; D unclear. This CDR3 is 15 amino acids long. The CDR3 nucleotides read TGTCCCAGCAGCCCACGACGTGGCGGGTCGAATGGCTACACCTTC. Its protein is CPSSPRRGGSNGYTF.

This clonotype occurred once. One junction end disagrees with the germline gene, perhaps due to a read error. The J gene is TRBJ1-2, the V gene TRBV12-3 or TRBV12-4; D is ambiguous. The CDR3 runs 13 residues. CDR3 in amino acids: CASSLGLRYGHTF. The CDR3 nucleotides are TGTGCTAGCAGTTTAGGGCTACGCTATGGCCACACCTTC.

Details on this clonotype: Since the CDR3 does not end with the conserved phenylalanine or tryptophan, this likely comes from a read error. No DNA is shown, since the ends of the CDR3 on it are uncertain; the CDR3 is the one TCRdb lists. The V call is TRBV12-3 or TRBV12-4, the J call TRBJ1-2; the D segment call TRBD1 is taken from the table without a DNA check. The CDR3 is made up of 12 amino acids, end residues included. This CDR3 reads CASSLLPGIDTL.

This clonotype is large. The chain joins TRBV12-3 or TRBV12-4 to TRBJ1-2; no clear D. The CDR3 has 14 residues. Trimming removed 3 bases at V and 8 bases at J, with 16 bases between. CDR3 in amino acids: CASSFGEGKFGYTF. The CDR3 coding sequence is TGTGCCAGCAGTTTTGGGGAAGGAAAGTTCGGCTACACCTTC.

The V gene is TRBV12-3 or TRBV12-4, the J gene TRBJ1-2, with D unclear. This CDR3 comprises 12 residues. V lost 4 bases and J lost 9, with 12 bases in between. The CDR3 coding sequence is TGTGCCAGCAGTTCCGGACTGGAGAGCTACACCTTC. This sequence encodes CASSSGLESYTF.

In this sample, this clonotype turned up many times. This chain links TRBV12-3 or TRBV12-4 with TRBJ1-2; a possible D gene is TRBD1 (6 bases). The CDR3 length is 13 residues. The V gene lost 7 bases and the J gene lost 6 bases, with 15 bases spanning the gap. The CDR3 coding sequence is TGTGCCAGCACCCCGGAGGACAGAGATGGCTACACCTTC. It translates to CASTPEDRDGYTF.

To note about this clonotype: The junction departs from the called germline gene at one end, perhaps through a read error. This chain's CDR3 is CASSGPRGRGYAF. In DNA, the CDR3 is TGTGCCAGCAGTGGACCCAGGGGTAGGGGCTACGCCTTC. The J gene is TRBJ1-2, the V gene TRBV12-3 or TRBV12-4; possible D gene TRBD1, 6 bases. The length of the CDR3 is 13 residues.

Points on this clonotype: Sequence at one end of the junction differs from germline and may be a read error. The chain links TRBV12-3 or TRBV12-4 to TRBJ1-2; D remains ambiguous. This CDR3 has 15 amino acids. The CDR3 DNA is TGTGCCAGCAGTTTCCCCGGAGGGAGTGACTATGGCTACACATTC. Translated, it gives CASSFPGGSDYGYTF.

This clonotype is medium-sized (0.01 to 0.1%). The rearrangement joins TRBV12-3 or TRBV12-4 to TRBJ1-2, with D possibly matching TRBD1 (5 bases). The V gene lost 11 bases and the J gene lost 2 bases, with 18 bases spanning the gap. The CDR3 has 14 amino acids. The CDR3 nucleotides are TGTGCCGTCACCGAGGGGCATGGGAACTATGGCTACACCTTC. This codes for CAVTEGHGNYGYTF.

A word on this clonotype: One end of the junction is discordant with germline, which a read error may explain. The chain combines TRBV12-3 or TRBV12-4 with TRBJ1-2; D not resolved. This CDR3 comprises 14 residues. In DNA, the CDR3 is TGTGCCAGCAATGTTAGGAGGGTAGGCTATGGCTGCACCTTC. Encoded protein: CASNVRRVGYGCTF.

Comment on this clonotype: Germline is not matched at one junction end, which may reflect a read error. The chain carries TRBV12-3 or TRBV12-4 and TRBJ1-2; unclear D gene. The CDR3 totals 13 residues. The CDR3 loop reads CASSLAEDGCYAF. CDR3 bases: TGTGCCAGCAGTTTAGCCGAGGATGGATGCTACGCCTTC.

A note on this clonotype: Germline and junction disagree at one end, which may indicate a read error. The chain couples TRBV12-3 or TRBV12-4 to TRBJ1-2, with TRBD1 matching over 8 bases. CDR3 length equals 15 residues. The CDR3 loop is CASSRHDRGSYGYAF. DNA for the CDR3: TGTGCCAGCAGTCGTCACGACAGGGGATCCTATGGTTACGCCTTC.

On this clonotype: An end of the junction differs from the germline gene, which may be a read error. The chain carries TRBV12-3 or TRBV12-4 and TRBJ1-2, with D uncertain. The CDR3 has 12 residues. CDR3 nucleotide sequence: TGTGCTAGCAGTCCGCTGAGATATGGCTTCACCTTC. Residues: CASSPLRYGFTF.

This clonotype is judged large. The gene calls are TRBV12-3 or TRBV12-4 and TRBJ1-2; D unresolved. The CDR3 sequence is 12 residues long. Deletions cut 5 bases from V and 5 bases from J, with 9 bases between. The CDR3 nucleotides are TGTGCCAGCAGTAGAATAGCTTATGGCTACACCTTC. This encodes CASSRIAYGYTF.

Notes on this clonotype: The CDR3 does not close with the conserved phenylalanine or tryptophan, likely indicating a read error. The chain employs TRBV12-3 or TRBV12-4 and TRBJ1-2; D might be TRBD1 (6 bases). The CDR3 covers 13 residues. CDR3 sequence: CASSLTQGYGYTL. The DNA for the CDR3 is TGTGCCAGTAGTTTAACACAGGGTTATGGCTACACCCTC.

In this sample, this clonotype is hyperexpanded. The CDR3 reads CASSPLGYGYTF. As DNA, the CDR3 is TGTGCCAGCAGTCCGCTGGGATATGGCTACACCTTC. This chain connects TRBV12-3 or TRBV12-4 to TRBJ1-2; D gene ambiguous. With 5 bases removed from V and 5 bases from J, the gap between germline ends came to 9 bases. The CDR3 runs 12 residues.